This entry lists 31 T cell receptor beta chains sequenced from one sample in a study of blood T cell repertoires in COVID-19. Clones were read by immunoSEQ multiplex PCR, and TCRdb kept only the in-frame ones, dropping some. The table includes roughly 270,000 clones, roughly 85% detected once. Sequenced: PBMCs or T cells enriched from blood (not recorded which). The receptors here all came from a woman between 50 and 59 years old who had recovered from COVID-19.

J is TRBJ2-2 and V is TRBV5-4; possible D gene TRBD2, 6 bases. Trimming stripped 3 bases from V and 0 bases from J, with 12 bases between. The germline V gene has CDR1 SGHNT and CDR2 YYREEE (reference sequence). The CDR3 is 16 residues long. This CDR3 is CASSSLASANTGELFF. In nucleotides, the CDR3 is TGTGCCAGCAGCTCGTTGGCTAGCGCGAACACCGGGGAGCTGTTTTTT.

This clone was seen a few times. The chain is built from TRBV4-1 and TRBJ1-5; D is unresolved. The CDR3 loop spans 16 amino acids. The V gene lost 1 base and the J gene lost 5 bases, with 15 bases spanning the gap. The germline gives CDR1 MGHRA, CDR2 YSYEKL. The CDR3 spells CASSQVGSTLDQPQHF. The CDR3 DNA is TGCGCCAGCAGCCAAGTAGGTAGCACACTTGATCAGCCCCAGCATTTT.

This rearrangement joins TRBV6-5 to TRBJ1-5; the D is unclear. The V end was cut by 0 bases, the J end by 7 bases, with 7 bases between. Germline V CDR1 and CDR2: MNHEY, SVGAGI. This CDR3 spans 13 amino acids. The DNA of the CDR3 is TGTGCCAGCAGTTACTCTGGGGAGCAGCCCCAGCATTTT. It encodes CASSYSGEQPQHF.

This clone was observed a handful of times. The rearrangement links TRBV2 to TRBJ1-4; tentatively, D is TRBD1 (5 bases). V shed 7 bases and J shed 5 bases, with 17 bases lying between them. CDR1 is SNHLY and CDR2 is FYNNEI in the germline V gene. The CDR3 loop spans 15 amino acids. The CDR3 DNA reads TGTGCCAGCACCGCCGAGGGAGGGGTAAATGAAAAACTGTTTTTT. Translating it yields CASTAEGGVNEKLFF.

This rearrangement joins TRBV5-1 to TRBJ2-7; 9 bases fit TRBD1. Germline V gene data show CDR1 as SGHRS and CDR2 as YFSETQ. The V gene end was trimmed by 4 bases and the J gene end by 9 bases; junction bases not matched to a gene: 17. The CDR3 runs to 16 residues. The CDR3 DNA follows: TGCGCCAGCAGCAGCCCCTCCTCCGGGACAGGGTACAGGCAGTACTTC. As protein: CASSSPSSGTGYRQYF.

This clone was counted a single time. The chain carries TRBV15 and TRBJ2-5; D possibly corresponds to TRBD1 (6 bases). The V gene lost 8 bases and the J gene lost 4 bases, with 11 bases spanning the gap. Germline V gene lookup returns CDR1 LNHNV and CDR2 YYDKDF (reference sequence). This CDR3 has 12 residues. DNA for the CDR3: TGTGCCACCCGGGACACCGCAGAGACCCAGTACTTC. This gives the protein CATRDTAETQYF.

V and J are TRBV2 and TRBJ2-7; D perhaps matches TRBD2 (5 bases). There are 13 residues in the CDR3. The germline CDR1 and CDR2 sequences are SNHLY and FYNNEI. V was shortened by 4 bases and J by 5 bases, with 12 bases between the two germline ends. CDR3 region: CASSGASFHEQYF. The CDR3 DNA sequence: TGTGCCAGCAGTGGGGCTAGCTTCCACGAGCAGTACTTC.

This sequence joins TRBV5-5 and TRBJ2-3, with 7 nucleotides matching TRBD2. Germline-derived CDR1 and CDR2 are SGHKS and YYEKEE (reference sequence). With 5 bases clipped from V and 1 base from J, the junction kept 4 bases outside the gene matches. This CDR3 comprises 14 residues. The CDR3 loop reads CASSNSGGTDTQYF. CDR3 DNA sequence: TGTGCCAGCAGTAACAGCGGGGGCACAGATACGCAGTATTTT.

The CDR3 DNA reads as TGTGCCAGCTCAAAGATAGCTGAGACCTACGAGCAGTACTTC. Translated, it gives CASSKIAETYEQYF. The chain recombines TRBV18 with TRBJ2-7; D gene ambiguous. CDR1 is KGHSH and CDR2 is LQKENI in the germline V gene. Trimming shortened V by 5 bases and J by 2 bases, and 13 bases separated the two germline ends. This CDR3 region has 14 residues.

Only one count was recorded for this clone. The chain carries TRBV10-3 and TRBJ1-1, with D maybe TRBD1 (6 bases). Germline V gives CDR1 ENHRY, CDR2 SYGVKD. The CDR3 runs 13 residues. V shed 7 bases and J shed 6 bases, with 15 bases lying between them. DNA for the CDR3: TGTGCCATCAAGGGGGTATCGGCAGCTGAAGCTTTCTTT. It translates to CAIKGVSAAEAFF.

J is TRBJ1-2 and V is TRBV28; D uncertain. CDR1 is MDHEN, CDR2 SYDVKM, per germline. CDR3 length: 12 amino acids. Trimming took off 3 bases at V and 6 bases at J, with 8 bases between the two ends. The CDR3 sequence: CASSFQRHGYTF. The CDR3, as DNA: TGTGCCAGCAGTTTTCAGAGGCATGGCTACACCTTC.

This chain joins TRBV19 and TRBJ2-1; 8 bases line up with TRBD1. V lost 6 bases and J lost 0; bases outside the gene matches: 7. The germline gives CDR1 LNHDA, CDR2 SQIVND (reference sequence). The CDR3 length is 16 residues. The chain's CDR3 is CASSRSGGNSYNEQFF. DNA for the CDR3: TGTGCCAGTAGCCGATCAGGGGGCAACTCCTACAATGAGCAGTTCTTC.

The rearrangement links TRBV5-1 to TRBJ2-1, with 9 bases identical to TRBD1. Germline lookup yields CDR1 SGHRS and CDR2 YFSETQ. CDR3 length equals 16 residues. V gave up 1 base and J gave up 7 bases; unmatched junction bases: 9. In DNA form, the CDR3 reads TGCGCCAGCAGCTTGATGACTTCGGGACAGGGTAATGAGCAGTTCTTC. Translating gives CASSLMTSGQGNEQFF.

This chain connects TRBV11-2 to TRBJ1-5; D possibly corresponds to TRBD1 (5 bases). This CDR3 is built from 14 residues. Trimming shortened V by 3 bases and J by 1 base, and 7 bases separated the two germline ends. The germline gives CDR1 SGHAT, CDR2 FQNNGV. For the CDR3, the DNA is TGTGCCAGCAGCTTGACAGACAGCAATCAGCCCCAGCATTTT. Translated, it gives CASSLTDSNQPQHF.

CDR3 DNA sequence: TGTGCCTGGATGTTTGAGGGAATCTATAATTCACCCCTCCACTTT. This codes for CAWMFEGIYNSPLHF. The chain has TRBV30 and TRBJ1-6; D remains ambiguous. Germline V gene lookup returns CDR1 GTSNPN and CDR2 SVGIG (reference sequence). CDR3 length: 15 residues. V dropped 4 bases and J dropped 3 bases, with 13 bases sitting between them.

The V gene is TRBV5-8, the J gene TRBJ2-3, with a possible D match to TRBD2 (6 bases). V was pared by 5 bases and J by 1 base, with 17 bases between. The germline CDR1 and CDR2 sequences are SGHTS and YDEGEE. The CDR3 is made up of 16 amino acids. CDR3 sequence (DNA): TGTGCCAGCAGGGTTTACGGGGGAAGGGGCACAGATACGCAGTATTTT. Protein sequence: CASRVYGGRGTDTQYF.

With respect to this clone: Other DNA sequences within the sample encode an identical CDR3. The rearrangement uses TRBV4-2 and TRBJ2-7, with 7 bases identical to TRBD2. Germline lookup yields CDR1 LGHNA and CDR2 YNFKEQ. Germline trimming cut 0 bases from V and 0 bases from J; bases unmatched to any gene: 2. This CDR3 region has 15 residues. CDR3: CASSQEGTNSYEQYF. CDR3 DNA: TGTGCCAGCAGCCAAGAAGGGACTAACTCCTACGAGCAGTACTTC.

Comment on this clone: Other DNA sequences from this sample encode an identical CDR3 as well. This chain joins TRBV27 and TRBJ2-7; D gene uncertain. The CDR3 length is 12 residues. V was cut by 4 bases and J by 2 bases, with 6 bases left in between. CDR1 is MNHEY and CDR2 is SMNVEV in the germline V gene (reference sequence). DNA of the CDR3: TGTGCCAGCAGTTCCCTAACCTACGAGCAGTACTTC. This codes for CASSSLTYEQYF.

The gene calls are TRBV4-2 and TRBJ2-1; 12 nucleotides align to TRBD2. This CDR3 is 16 amino acids long. Germline assignment: CDR1 LGHNA and CDR2 YNFKEQ. The V and J ends lost 1 base and 7 bases, in that order; junction bases with no gene match: 5. For the CDR3, the DNA is TGTGCCAGCAGCCAAGGTGGGCTAGCGGGAGGGAATGAGCAGTTCTTC. It specifies CASSQGGLAGGNEQFF.

The chain joins TRBV6-5 to TRBJ2-2; 7 nucleotides align to TRBD2. Trimming cost V 0 bases and J 3 bases; bases outside gene matches: 1. Germline loops: CDR1 MNHEY, CDR2 SVGAGI. The CDR3 runs 15 residues. In DNA, the CDR3 is TGTGCCAGCAGTTACTCGGGGGGGTACACCGGGGAGCTGTTTTTT. Its translation: CASSYSGGYTGELFF.

The chain carries TRBV5-6 and TRBJ1-5, with D uncertain. Trimming cost V 4 bases and J 5 bases, with 10 bases left between them. The CDR3 sequence is 13 residues long. In germline, CDR1 is SGHDT, CDR2 YYEEEE. The CDR3 sequence is CASSARRDQPQHF. The DNA of the CDR3 is TGTGCCAGCAGCGCGCGGAGGGATCAGCCCCAGCATTTT.

The chain joins TRBV2 to TRBJ2-2, with a possible D match to TRBD2 (5 bases). Trimming stripped 4 bases from V and 4 bases from J, with 13 bases between. Germline V lookup: CDR1 SNHLY, CDR2 FYNNEI. The CDR3 extends over 15 amino acids. CDR3 DNA: TGTGCCAGCAGTGTAAGGGCGGGTGGCACCGGGGAGCTGTTTTTT. Protein product: CASSVRAGGTGELFF.

The chain joins TRBV7-2 to TRBJ1-4, with D perhaps TRBD1 (5 bases). CDR3 size: 15 residues. The V and J ends lost 3 bases and 4 bases respectively, with 12 bases between them. Germline CDR1 reads SGHTA; CDR2 reads FQGNSA. The CDR3 DNA reads as TGTGCCAGCAGCTTTAAGGGGCCATATAATGAAAAACTGTTTTTT. It encodes CASSFKGPYNEKLFF.

The J gene is TRBJ2-5, the V gene TRBV19, with a weak D call TRBD2 (6 bases). Trimming took 5 bases from V and 5 from J, leaving 15 bases between them. CDR3 length equals 14 residues. Germline CDR1 and CDR2: LNHDA and SQIVND (reference sequence). This chain's CDR3 is CASSRVSSGETQYF. DNA for the CDR3: TGTGCCAGTAGTCGGGTGTCCAGCGGGGAGACCCAGTACTTC.

Concerning this clone itself: The junction and the germline gene differ at one end; a read error may be behind it. The chain carries TRBV19 and TRBJ2-7; D is possibly TRBD1 (5 bases). Germline V gene sequence: CDR1 LNHDA, CDR2 SQIVND (reference sequence). The CDR3 has 14 residues. The CDR3 loop is CASSIGTTSNEQYF. CDR3 in DNA: TGTGCCAGTAGTATAGGGACAACCTCCAACGAGCAGTACTTC.

This chain links TRBV5-1 with TRBJ1-6, with D perhaps TRBD1 (5 bases). V was shortened by 0 bases and J by 3 bases, with 16 bases between the two germline ends. Germline CDR1 is SGHRS and CDR2 is YFSETQ. CDR3 size: 18 residues. CDR3 residues: CASSLGATGPLYNSPLHF. The CDR3 DNA is TGCGCCAGCAGCTTGGGTGCTACAGGTCCCCTCTATAATTCACCCCTCCACTTT.

This chain connects TRBV3-1 (or the pseudogene TRBV3-2) to TRBJ1-1; the match to TRBD1 covers 7 bases. The germline gives CDR1 LGHDT, CDR2 YNNKEL (reference sequence). With V trimmed by 2 bases and J by 7 bases, 10 bases remained unmatched. The CDR3 runs 15 residues. Here the CDR3 reads CASSQPTGRGGEAFF. Written as DNA, the CDR3 is TGTGCCAGCAGCCAACCGACAGGGCGGGGTGGTGAAGCTTTCTTT.

This clone came up a few times. The CDR3, as DNA: TGTGCCATCAGTGCCCAACTGGGGGGGGAGCAGTACTTC. Protein sequence: CAISAQLGGEQYF. The chain carries TRBV10-3 and TRBJ2-7, with 7 bases lining up with TRBD2. Germline V gene sequence: CDR1 ENHRY, CDR2 SYGVKD. The CDR3 length is 13 residues. The trim removed 4 bases at V and 7 bases at J, leaving 7 bases unmatched.

J is TRBJ2-7 and V is TRBV4-1; the D gene is possibly TRBD1 (5 bases). Per the germline V gene, CDR1 is MGHRA and CDR2 is YSYEKL. Trimming left V 4 bases short and J 5 bases short, with 18 bases between. The CDR3 has 15 amino acids. As DNA, the CDR3 is TGCGCCAGCAGCCCTCTTTACAGGACCCAAGACGAGCAGTACTTC. This sequence encodes CASSPLYRTQDEQYF.

V and J are TRBV29-1 and TRBJ1-4; 9 nucleotides align to TRBD1. J gave up 8 bases and V 5 bases, and 6 bases lay outside the gene matches. Germline CDR1 reads SQVTM; CDR2 reads ANQGSEA. CDR3 length: 13 amino acids. The CDR3 here is CSVSSGTGEKLFF. In nucleotides, the CDR3 is TGCAGCGTTTCTTCGGGGACAGGGGAAAAACTGTTTTTT. The full variable domain, its missing parts supplied by reference TRBV29-1 and TRBJ1-4, is SAVISQKPSRDICQRGTSLTIQCQVDSQVTMMFWYRQQPGQSLTLIATANQGSEATYESGFVIDKFPISRPNLTFSTLTVSNMSPEDSSIYLCSVSSGTGEKLFFGSGTQLSVL.

The chain is built from TRBV2 and TRBJ1-3; D may be TRBD1 (6 bases). The germline V gene has CDR1 SNHLY and CDR2 FYNNEI. CDR3 length: 14 residues. Trimming took off 7 bases at V and 1 base at J, with 11 bases between the two ends. The CDR3 is CASTLDRSGNTIYF. CDR3 bases: TGTGCCAGCACCTTAGACAGGTCTGGAAACACCATATATTTT.